The next 27 T cell receptor beta chains were all read from a single sample in a study of cytomegalovirus exposure and HLA in healthy donors (dated by TCRdb to the late 2010s). Libraries were constructed by the immunoSEQ multiplex PCR assay. For the multiplex PCR, a mixture combining 60 forward primers for TCR Vbeta segments and 13 reverse primers for TCR Jbeta segments was used. In TCRdb, the immuneACCESS table is reduced to in-frame sequences with V and J assigned. These tables do not hold every clone; where another copy was compared, an unresolved V gene accounts for under half, and the others remain unexplained. The sample table contains roughly 84,000 clones; only one count was recorded for 60% to 85% of them. Around 5.8% of the sample lies in the top ten. The sequencing sample was made of PBMCs. The receptors stem from a male donor in good health and CMV-seropositive.

The chain joins TRBV19 to TRBJ2-3, with D perhaps TRBD1 (5 bases). Trimming took off 5 bases at V and 2 bases at J, with 11 bases between the two ends. The CDR3 consists of 14 residues. Germline V CDR1 and CDR2: LNHDA, SQIVND (reference sequence). The CDR3 DNA reads TGTGCCAGTAGTGAGGACATAAACACAGATACGCAGTATTTT. The encoded protein is CASSEDINTDTQYF.

This chain joins TRBV11-2 and TRBJ2-1; the match to TRBD2 covers 9 bases. CDR3 length: 16 amino acids. Trimming removed 1 base from V and 7 bases from J; junction bases left unmatched: 8. Germline-derived CDR1 and CDR2 are SGHAT and FQNNGV. The CDR3 loop is CASSLVRGRAGNEQFF. CDR3 in DNA: TGTGCCAGCAGCTTAGTTCGCGGGAGGGCGGGAAATGAGCAGTTCTTC.

The gene calls are TRBV9 and TRBJ2-1, with 7 bases matching TRBD1. With 0 bases clipped from V and 10 bases from J, the junction kept 13 bases outside the gene matches. CDR3 length equals 16 residues. Per the germline V gene, CDR1 is SGDLS and CDR2 is YYNGEE. Here the CDR3 DNA reads TGTGCCAGCAGCGTAGGTAACAGGGGAACCAAGATGGAGCAGTTCTTC. This translates into CASSVGNRGTKMEQFF.

The J gene is TRBJ2-7, the V gene TRBV7-9; 7 bases agree with TRBD1. With 7 bases clipped from V and 2 bases from J, the junction kept 14 bases outside the gene matches. The V gene's germline CDR1 is SEHNR and CDR2 FQNEAQ (reference sequence). The CDR3 consists of 16 residues. The CDR3, as DNA: TGTGCCAGCACTTTAGATCCCGGCCAGGGGGCCTACGAGCAGTACTTC. Translating gives CASTLDPGQGAYEQYF.

In the case of this clone: The junction differs from germline at one of its ends, possibly a read error. The chain has TRBV7-9 and TRBJ2-7; 10 nucleotides match TRBD2. The CDR3 runs to 17 residues. From germline, CDR1 is SEHNR and CDR2 FQNEAQ (reference sequence). This CDR3 reads CSSSLPASGSLNYEQYF. The CDR3 nucleotides are TGTTCCAGCAGCTTACCGGCTAGCGGGAGTCTGAACTACGAGCAGTACTTC.

J is TRBJ2-3 and V is TRBV27; perhaps TRBD1 as D (8 bases). This CDR3 contains 16 residues. Trimming left V 5 bases short and J 0 bases short, with 15 bases between. Germline loops: CDR1 MNHEY, CDR2 SMNVEV (reference sequence). The CDR3 region has the DNA TGTGCCAGCAGTGGACAGGGACTACTTAGCACAGATACGCAGTATTTT. It codes for CASSGQGLLSTDTQYF.

The chain has TRBV7-9 and TRBJ2-7; D might be TRBD1 (5 bases). This CDR3 comprises 12 residues. Trimming left V 5 bases short and J 7 bases short, with 12 bases between. Germline-derived CDR1 and CDR2 are SEHNR and FQNEAQ (reference sequence). CDR3 DNA: TGTGCCAGCAGCCCAGGGATCGCTGAGCAGTACTTC. Translation gives CASSPGIAEQYF.

The V call is TRBV11-2, the J call TRBJ1-2; D unclear. With 2 bases removed from V and 6 bases from J, the gap between germline ends came to 13 bases. This CDR3 has 14 amino acids. CDR1 is SGHAT and CDR2 is FQNNGV in the germline V gene. This chain's CDR3 is CASSLPTGSDGYTF. Written as DNA, the CDR3 is TGTGCCAGCAGCTTACCGACTGGGTCGGATGGCTACACCTTC.

The chain combines TRBV30 with TRBJ1-2; 7 bases map to TRBD1. Germline CDR1 and CDR2: GTSNPN and SVGIG (reference sequence). Trimming at V came to 1 base and at J to 6 bases, leaving 8 bases not matched to a gene. This CDR3 comprises 14 residues. CDR3 protein: CAWSAQGLIDGYTF. CDR3 nucleotide sequence: TGTGCCTGGAGTGCACAGGGGTTGATCGATGGCTACACCTTC.

The chain links TRBV18 to TRBJ1-1; D is possibly TRBD1 (6 bases). The CDR3 is made up of 14 amino acids. Germline loops: CDR1 KGHSH, CDR2 LQKENI. The V end was cut by 2 bases, the J end by 6 bases, with 13 bases between. The DNA for the CDR3 is TGTGCCAGCTCACCAAGACAGGTGGTCGCTGAAGCTTTCTTT. It yields the protein CASSPRQVVAEAFF.

A single count supports this clone. V usage is TRBV28 and J usage is TRBJ1-5; D gene ambiguous. The CDR3 covers 15 residues. Germline loops: CDR1 MDHEN, CDR2 SYDVKM. The V and J ends lost 1 base and 2 bases respectively, with 9 bases between them. The CDR3 nucleotides are TGTGCCAGCAGTTTATACCCCACACGCAATCAGCCCCAGCATTTT. Its translation is CASSLYPTRNQPQHF.

Only one count was recorded for this clone. The chain combines TRBV5-4 with TRBJ2-1, with 8 bases fitting TRBD1. The CDR3 runs 15 residues. Per germline, CDR1 SGHNT and CDR2 YYREEE (reference sequence). J lost 8 bases, V lost 2 bases, and 9 bases had no gene match. The CDR3: CASSLGQGRGYEQFF. CDR3 nucleotide sequence: TGTGCCAGCAGCTTAGGACAGGGCCGAGGCTATGAGCAGTTCTTC.

The rearrangement joins TRBV5-3 to TRBJ1-1; D uncertain. TRBV5-3 is given ORF status, its function remaining uncertain. The CDR3 runs 13 residues. The ends were cut back, 7 bases at V and 5 bases at J, with 15 bases in the middle. The CDR3 nucleotides are TGTGCCAGACCCCCCGAGAGGAGGACTGAAGCTTTCTTT. It translates to CARPPERRTEAFF.

CDR3 in amino acids: CASALSSGGPPPYEQYF. CDR3 nucleotides: TGTGCCAGCGCCTTATCCTCGGGGGGTCCCCCGCCCTACGAGCAGTACTTC. The rearrangement links TRBV28 to TRBJ2-7; TRBD2 aligns across 7 bases. V shed 8 bases, J shed 2 bases, and the junction held 18 bases outside the gene matches. Germline V CDR1 and CDR2: MDHEN, SYDVKM. The CDR3 spans 17 residues.

The rearrangement uses TRBV11-3 and TRBJ2-7; 7 bases match TRBD2. Unmatched junction bases numbered 3, after V lost 0 bases and J lost 1 base. This CDR3 is 15 amino acids long. CDR1 is SGHNT and CDR2 is YENEEA in the germline V gene. CDR3 region: CASSLEPGGSYEQYF. CDR3 sequence (DNA): TGTGCCAGCAGCTTAGAGCCCGGGGGGTCCTACGAGCAGTACTTC.

The chain links TRBV19 to TRBJ2-6; 8 positions agree with TRBD1. Trimming removed 6 bases from V and 4 bases from J; junction bases left unmatched: 5. Germline CDR1 LNHDA, CDR2 SQIVND (reference sequence). The CDR3 is 15 amino acids. CDR3 in amino acids: CASSMTGAGANVLTF. The DNA for the CDR3 is TGTGCCAGTAGCATGACAGGGGCCGGGGCCAACGTCCTGACTTTC.

The rearrangement joins TRBV11-2 to TRBJ2-3, with 11 positions matching TRBD2. Trimming at V came to 4 bases and at J to 3 bases, leaving 6 bases not matched to a gene. Germline V lookup: CDR1 SGHAT, CDR2 FQNNGV. This CDR3 spans 16 amino acids. DNA for the CDR3: TGTGCCAGCAGCTCCCGGACTAGCGGGTTAACAGATACGCAGTATTTT. This gives the protein CASSSRTSGLTDTQYF.

The chain is built from TRBV5-4 and TRBJ2-7, with D possibly TRBD2 on 6 matching bases. CDR3 length: 16 residues. Germline V gene data show CDR1 as SGHNT and CDR2 as YYREEE (reference sequence). The V and J ends lost 4 bases and 3 bases respectively, with 20 bases between them. The CDR3 nucleotides are TGTGCCAGCAGCCCCGCCGTTGCCGGGAGAGGCTACGAGCAGTACTTC. Its protein product is CASSPAVAGRGYEQYF.

CDR3 amino acids: CASSARTGADQPQHF. Written as DNA, the CDR3 is TGTGCCAGCAGCGCCCGGACAGGGGCGGATCAGCCCCAGCATTTT. V and J are TRBV9 and TRBJ1-5; 9 bases match TRBD1. V lost 3 bases, J lost 5 bases, and 6 bases stayed unmatched. Germline lookup yields CDR1 SGDLS and CDR2 YYNGEE. The CDR3 length is 15 residues.

The V gene is TRBV5-1, the J gene TRBJ2-5; 13 nucleotides line up with TRBD2. The ends lost 8 bases at V and 3 bases at J; junction bases unmatched: 4. This CDR3 is 14 amino acids long. Germline V CDR1 and CDR2: SGHRS, YFSETQ. The CDR3 loop is CASTSGRGKETQYF. DNA of the CDR3: TGCGCCAGTACTAGCGGGAGGGGGAAAGAGACCCAGTACTTC.

The V call is TRBV29-1, the J call TRBJ2-5; no definite D call. The CDR3 contains 10 residues. CDR1 is SQVTM and CDR2 is ANQGSEA in the germline V gene. The CDR3 is CISLAQTQYF. The CDR3 DNA is TGCATCTCCCTGGCACAGACCCAGTACTTC.

The chain combines TRBV30 with TRBJ1-6; 7 nucleotides match TRBD1. The germline V gene encodes CDR1 GTSNPN and CDR2 SVGIG (reference sequence). With V trimmed by 4 bases and J by 7 bases, 10 bases remained unmatched. CDR3 length equals 15 residues. CDR3 sequence: CAWKTPGQRNSPLHF. The CDR3 coding sequence is TGTGCCTGGAAAACTCCGGGACAGCGAAATTCACCCCTCCACTTT. Variable domain in full (rest from reference TRBV30 and TRBJ1-6): SQTIHQWPATLVQPVGSPLSLECTVEGTSNPNLYWYRQAAGRGLQLLFYSVGIGQISSEVPQNLSASRPQDRQFILSSKKLLLSDSGFYLCAWKTPGQRNSPLHFGNGTRLTVT.

This chain uses TRBV5-1 with TRBJ2-2; maybe TRBD1 (5 bases). This CDR3 has 14 residues. V lost 7 bases to trimming and J lost 0 bases, with 10 bases between them. Germline-derived CDR1 and CDR2 are SGHRS and YFSETQ. The CDR3 DNA reads TGCGCCAGCTCCCGACAGACGAACACCGGGGAGCTGTTTTTT. Translated: CASSRQTNTGELFF.

V and J are TRBV7-9 and TRBJ2-7; 7 nucleotides align to TRBD1. CDR3 size: 15 residues. Germline CDR1 reads SEHNR; CDR2 reads FQNEAQ (reference sequence). V was pared by 0 bases and J by 4 bases, with 6 bases of the junction left unmatched. The CDR3 loop reads CASSLAGGLLYEQYF. The DNA of the CDR3 is TGTGCCAGCAGCTTAGCAGGGGGCCTCCTTTACGAGCAGTACTTC. The full variable domain, completed using reference TRBV7-9 and TRBJ2-7, is DTGVSQNPRHKITKRGQNVTFRCDPISEHNRLYWYRQTLGQGPEFLTYFQNEAQLEKSRLLSDRFSAERPKGSFSTLEIQRTEQGDSAMYLCASSLAGGLLYEQYFGPGTRLTVT.

The DNA for the CDR3 is TGTGCCAGCAGGAACCAGGGTTGTCAAGCTTTCTTT. Translation: CASRNQGCQAFF. The V and J genes are TRBV7-9 and TRBJ1-1; possible D gene TRBD1, 5 bases. V shed 6 bases and J shed 9 bases, with 14 bases lying between them. Germline V gene lookup returns CDR1 SEHNR and CDR2 FQNEAQ (reference sequence). CDR3 length: 12 residues.

The chain links TRBV7-8 to TRBJ1-5; D is possibly TRBD1 (6 bases). The V gene's germline CDR1 is SGHVS and CDR2 FQNEAQ. The CDR3 has 13 residues. V shed 6 bases and J shed 3 bases, with 9 bases lying between them. CDR3 nucleotide sequence: TGTGCCAGCAGTCAGGGGAACAATCAGCCCCAGCATTTT. It is translated as CASSQGNNQPQHF.

The rearrangement uses TRBV7-2 and TRBJ1-2, with 11 bases fitting TRBD1. Trimming at V came to 1 base and at J to 7 bases, leaving 5 bases not matched to a gene. The CDR3 totals 15 residues. CDR1 and CDR2 from the germline V gene are SGHTA and FQGNSA. The CDR3 DNA sequence: TGTGCCAGCAGCTTAGGGACAGGGGGCGGGCGTGGCTACACCTTC. Translation gives CASSLGTGGGRGYTF.